This T cell receptor (beta chain) emerged from a study of CD4 T cells in relation to SARS-CoV-2 and coronaviruses. Turning to the study itself: After 10 days of antigen culture, PBMC TCR beta CDR3s were sequenced. The restricting HLA molecule for shared crossreactive spike epitopes was mapped.

Worth noting for this clone: Its matching antigen is unknown.

Produced via immunoSEQ multiplex PCR; TCRdb's table is partial and in-frame only. The sample includes about 12,000 clones, almost 80% of them seen just once. Unexposed donor CD4+ T cells date from 2011-2018, before the COVID-19 pandemic. Isolation of CD4+ T cells took place after around eleven days in culture. Unexposed-donor CD4+ T cells were probed with SARS-CoV-2 S/N and four cold-coronavirus spikes, cells permitting. Cultures received half-medium IL-2 refreshes on days 3 and 7. The CDR3 length is 16 residues. J lost 1 base, V lost 1 base, and 5 bases had no gene match. The germline CDR1 and CDR2 sequences are KGHSH and LQKENI.

The chain uses TRBV18 and TRBJ1-1; TRBD1 matches 8 bases. Sequencing used CD4+ T cells from PBMCs, cultured in vitro. The TCR comes from a human donor in good health. The CDR3 protein is CASSPRTGTENTEAFF. The DNA for the CDR3 is TGTGCCAGCTCACCACGGACAGGGACCGAGAACACTGAAGCTTTCTTT.